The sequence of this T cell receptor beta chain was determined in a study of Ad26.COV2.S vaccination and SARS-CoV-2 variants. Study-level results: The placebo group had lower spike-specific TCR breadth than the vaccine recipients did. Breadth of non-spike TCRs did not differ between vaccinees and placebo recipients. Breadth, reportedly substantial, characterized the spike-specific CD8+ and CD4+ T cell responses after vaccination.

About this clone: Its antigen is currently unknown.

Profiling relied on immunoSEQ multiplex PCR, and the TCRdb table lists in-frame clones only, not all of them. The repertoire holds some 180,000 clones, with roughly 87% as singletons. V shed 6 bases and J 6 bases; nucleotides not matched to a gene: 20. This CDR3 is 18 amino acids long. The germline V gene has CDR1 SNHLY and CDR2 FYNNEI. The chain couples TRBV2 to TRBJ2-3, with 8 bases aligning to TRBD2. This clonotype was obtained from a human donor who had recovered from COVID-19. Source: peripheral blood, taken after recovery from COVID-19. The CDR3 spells CASSTRSGGTVIADTQYF. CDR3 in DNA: TGTGCCAGCAGCACACGAAGCGGGGGTACCGTCATTGCGGATACGCAGTATTTT. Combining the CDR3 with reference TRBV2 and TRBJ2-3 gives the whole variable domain EPEVTQTPSHQVTQMGQEVILRCVPISNHLYFYWYRQILGQKVEFLVSFYNNEISEKSEIFDDQFSVERPDGSNFTLKIRSTKLEDSAMYFCASSTRSGGTVIADTQYFGPGTRLTVL.